Described below is a single T cell receptor beta chain sequence and its context. CDR1 MNHEY and CDR2 SMNVEV come from the germline V gene (reference sequence). The CDR3 is 15 residues long. J was trimmed by 0 bases and V by 6 bases; bases with no gene match: 2. Clones were sequenced by immunoSEQ multiplex PCR, and TCRdb holds only the in-frame ones, with some missing. The repertoire holds about 160,000 clones, roughly 89% seen once, with about 12% in the top ten. The data originate from a study of control samples from healthy donors and cancer patients. The V call is TRBV27, the J call TRBJ1-4, with TRBD1 matching over 9 bases. What was sequenced was blood. This TCR was recovered from a man aged 30 to 45 in good health. CDR3 region: CASSDRGTTNEKLFF. Written as DNA, the CDR3 is TGTGCCAGCAGCGACAGGGGGACAACTAATGAAAAACTGTTTTTT.